This paragraph reports one TCR beta chain. The antigen is unknown. The sample is drawn from a study of cytotoxic CD8 clonotypes in ibrutinib-treated CLL. Study as a whole: Sequencing produced an average of roughly 270,000 productive templates and more than 90,000 productive rearrangements per sample. Whole-study results and caveats: Patients had baseline clonality above age-matched healthy donors, and this clonality moved with circulating CD8+ T-cell counts.

Sequencing was performed with immunoSEQ multiplex PCR; in TCRdb, only in-frame clones are kept and a portion is missing. Of more than 85,000 clones in the sample, roughly three quarters were seen once. The germline V and J ends were trimmed by 7 bases and 1 base, with 17 bases remaining between them. In germline, CDR1 is MNHEY, CDR2 SMNVEV (reference sequence). This CDR3 comprises 16 residues. Source: PBMCs, taken after 24 months of ibrutinib treatment. This clonotype was sampled from a human donor with chronic lymphocytic leukemia. The rearrangement uses TRBV27 and TRBJ1-5; possibly TRBD1 for D (6 bases). This chain's CDR3 is CASTSLRGTSNQPQHF. The CDR3 region has the DNA TGTGCCAGCACCTCCCTGAGGGGGACCAGCAATCAGCCCCAGCATTTT.